The 21 T cell receptor beta chains reported below all come from one sample, sequenced in a study of blood T cell repertoires in COVID-19. Sequencing used immunoSEQ multiplex PCR; TCRdb keeps in-frame clones, though not all of them. The sample includes 150,000 to 200,000 clones, approximately 89% of them seen just once. The specimen was PBMCs or T cells enriched from blood (not recorded which). The receptors originated from a woman aged 18-29 years who had recovered from COVID-19.

The rearrangement links TRBV2 to TRBJ2-7, with TRBD1 identical over 8 bases. The germline V gene encodes CDR1 SNHLY and CDR2 FYNNEI. This CDR3 contains 14 residues. V shed 6 bases, J shed 5 bases, and the junction held 9 bases outside the gene matches. CDR3 sequence: CASRELTGAHEQYF. For the CDR3, the DNA is TGTGCCAGCAGGGAACTGACAGGGGCTCACGAGCAGTACTTC.

A few counts support this clone. This chain's CDR3 is CASSLYRVRSGTEAFF. The CDR3 DNA sequence: TGTGCCAGCAGCTTGTATCGGGTACGGTCGGGTACTGAAGCTTTCTTT. The chain couples TRBV5-8 to TRBJ1-1; unclear D gene. CDR1 and CDR2 from the germline V gene are SGHTS and YDEGEE. V lost 1 base and J lost 5, with 18 bases in between. The CDR3 loop spans 16 amino acids.

The V call is TRBV28, the J call TRBJ1-2; D might be TRBD1 (6 bases). Germline CDR1 and CDR2: MDHEN and SYDVKM. The CDR3 has 14 residues. V lost 2 bases, J lost 1 base, and 8 bases lay in between. CDR3 sequence (DNA): TGTGCCAGCAGTTTAGCAGGGGTTAACTATGGCTACACCTTC. It yields the protein CASSLAGVNYGYTF.

The rearrangement joins TRBV28 to TRBJ1-2; D is ambiguous. Trimming cost V 8 bases and J 4 bases, with 11 bases left between them. This CDR3 region has 12 residues. Germline CDR1 is MDHEN and CDR2 is SYDVKM. The CDR3 protein is CASGGVGYGYTF. The CDR3 coding sequence is TGTGCCAGCGGAGGAGTGGGCTATGGCTACACCTTC.

The chain has TRBV5-6 and TRBJ1-5; no firm D call. The CDR3 is made up of 13 amino acids. Germline V gene data show CDR1 as SGHDT and CDR2 as YYEEEE. Trimming removed 0 bases at V and 7 bases at J, with 8 bases between. The CDR3 loop reads CASSLGSGQPQHF. The CDR3 DNA is TGTGCCAGCAGCTTGGGGTCGGGGCAGCCCCAGCATTTT.

The genes are TRBV7-3 and TRBJ2-1; weak D call: TRBD2 (6 bases). Germline V gene sequence: CDR1 SGHTA, CDR2 FQGTGA. Trimming took 0 bases from V and 10 from J, leaving 16 bases between them. The CDR3 runs to 15 residues. CDR3 sequence reads: CASSLTWGGGIEQFF. The CDR3 DNA follows: TGTGCCAGCAGCTTAACGTGGGGTGGCGGGATAGAGCAGTTCTTC. Full variable domain (missing parts from reference TRBV7-3 and TRBJ2-1): GAGVSQTPSNKVTEKGKYVELRCDPISGHTALYWYRQSLGQGPEFLIYFQGTGAADDSGLPNDRFFAVRPEGSVSTLKIQRTERGDSAVYLCASSLTWGGGIEQFFGPGTRLTVL.

The gene calls are TRBV5-1 and TRBJ2-2; 7 bases match TRBD1. V trimming: 7 bases; J trimming: 4 bases; junction bases outside the gene matches: 7. The germline gives CDR1 SGHRS, CDR2 YFSETQ. This CDR3 has 14 residues. CDR3 loop: CASSGQSITGELFF. DNA of the CDR3: TGCGCCAGCTCGGGACAGTCGATCACCGGGGAGCTGTTTTTT.

The V call is TRBV5-6, the J call TRBJ2-3; 7 nucleotides align to TRBD2. Germline assignment: CDR1 SGHDT and CDR2 YYEEEE. V trimming: 4 bases; J trimming: 2 bases; junction bases outside the gene matches: 10. This CDR3 is 16 amino acids long. CDR3 DNA sequence: TGTGCCAGCAGCCCCTTTGTGGGAGGGACCACAGATACGCAGTATTTT. Translating gives CASSPFVGGTTDTQYF.

The chain joins TRBV6-5 to TRBJ2-7; D unclear. CDR3 length equals 15 residues. Looked up from germline, CDR1 is MNHEY and CDR2 is SVGAGI. V was pared by 5 bases and J by 5 bases, with 19 bases between. DNA of the CDR3: TGTGCCAGCAGTCCACCCTTAGACACCGTCGACGAGCAGTACTTC. This gives the protein CASSPPLDTVDEQYF.

The chain is built from TRBV12-3 or TRBV12-4 and TRBJ2-3; possible D gene TRBD2, 5 bases. The ends were cut back, 4 bases at V and 4 bases at J, with 9 bases in the middle. The CDR3 runs 13 residues. The CDR3 sequence: CASSSRGADTQYF. CDR3 DNA: TGTGCCAGCAGTTCCCGGGGTGCAGATACGCAGTATTTT.

This chain uses TRBV28 with TRBJ1-5; D not resolved. Germline CDR1 MDHEN, CDR2 SYDVKM. Trimming stripped 3 bases from V and 3 bases from J, with 12 bases between. This CDR3 contains 15 residues. The CDR3 nucleotides are TGTGCCAGCAGTTTTAAGATTTCCTACAATCAGCCCCAGCATTTT. It is translated as CASSFKISYNQPQHF.

This rearrangement joins TRBV6-4 to TRBJ1-1, with unresolved D. The CDR3 covers 13 residues. V shed 6 bases and J shed 1 base, with 9 bases lying between them. CDR1 MRHNA and CDR2 SNTAGT come from the germline V gene. The CDR3 sequence is CASSASWNTEAFF. The CDR3 DNA is TGTGCCAGCAGCGCGAGTTGGAACACTGAAGCTTTCTTT.

The chain joins TRBV5-1 to TRBJ1-1; D unresolved. CDR3 size: 13 residues. V shed 6 bases and J shed 1 base, with 10 bases lying between them. CDR1 and CDR2 (germline): SGHRS, YFSETQ. CDR3 sequence: CASKGGKNTEAFF. In DNA form, the CDR3 reads TGCGCCAGCAAAGGAGGGAAGAACACTGAAGCTTTCTTT. The full variable domain, with the rest looked up from reference TRBV5-1 and TRBJ1-1, is KAGVTQTPRYLIKTRGQQVTLSCSPISGHRSVSWYQQTPGQGLQFLFEYFSETQRNKGNFPGRFSGRQFSNSRSEMNVSTLELGDSALYLCASKGGKNTEAFFGQGTRLTVV.

V is TRBV6-5 and J is TRBJ2-7, with D possibly TRBD2 on 5 matching bases. CDR1 MNHEY and CDR2 SVGAGI come from the germline V gene. V was pared by 7 bases and J by 4 bases, with 14 bases between. The CDR3 loop spans 13 amino acids. The CDR3 region is CASTRESGYEQYF. The CDR3 DNA reads as TGTGCCAGCACTAGGGAGAGCGGATACGAGCAGTACTTC.

For the CDR3, the DNA is TGTGCCAGCAGCCGCGACAGGTTCACTGAAGCTTTCTTT. Its translation is CASSRDRFTEAFF. The rearrangement links TRBV6-5 to TRBJ1-1, with TRBD1 as a possible D gene (6 bases). The CDR3 length is 13 residues. With 6 bases removed from V and 4 bases from J, the gap between germline ends came to 12 bases. Germline V lookup: CDR1 MNHEY, CDR2 SVGAGI.

This sequence joins TRBV4-1 and TRBJ2-1; 8 nucleotides align to TRBD2. The trim removed 0 bases at V and 3 bases at J, leaving 4 bases unmatched. The germline V gene encodes CDR1 MGHRA and CDR2 YSYEKL. There are 16 residues in the CDR3. The CDR3 DNA follows: TGCGCCAGCAGCCAAGAAGCGGGAGTGAGCTACAATGAGCAGTTCTTC. Protein product: CASSQEAGVSYNEQFF.

This clone was counted only a few times. The chain links TRBV5-1 to TRBJ1-3, with TRBD1 matching over 7 bases. This CDR3 contains 15 residues. The V gene's germline CDR1 is SGHRS and CDR2 YFSETQ. The trim removed 3 bases at V and 0 bases at J, leaving 3 bases unmatched. Here the CDR3 DNA reads TGCGCCAGCAGCTCATGGGACAGCTCTGGAAACACCATATATTTT. This translates into CASSSWDSSGNTIYF.

This clone was observed once. This chain links TRBV7-8 with TRBJ2-1, with D unclear. The CDR3 has 15 amino acids. Germline-derived CDR1 and CDR2 are SGHVS and FQNEAQ. With 2 bases removed from V and 3 bases from J, the gap between germline ends came to 11 bases. CDR3 in amino acids: CASSLISPGYNEQFF. CDR3 DNA: TGTGCCAGCAGCTTAATCTCCCCGGGCTACAATGAGCAGTTCTTC.

The J gene is TRBJ2-1, the V gene TRBV7-3; a weak D match, TRBD2 (6 bases). V lost 3 bases and J lost 8, with 14 bases in between. This CDR3 comprises 14 residues. CDR1 is SGHTA and CDR2 is FQGTGA in the germline V gene. The CDR3: CASSFPGSRYEQFF. The CDR3 nucleotides read TGTGCCAGCAGCTTCCCCGGGAGTCGGTATGAGCAGTTCTTC.

The chain joins TRBV29-1 to TRBJ1-1, with 10 bases matching TRBD1. The length of the CDR3 is 14 residues. Germline V CDR1 and CDR2: SQVTM, ANQGSEA. The V and J ends lost 5 bases and 4 bases, in that order; junction bases with no gene match: 7. For the CDR3, the DNA is TGCAGCGTTCAAAGACAGGGGGCCTCCACTGAAGCTTTCTTT. Translation gives CSVQRQGASTEAFF.

The chain employs TRBV10-3 and TRBJ2-3; 11 bases line up with TRBD2. In germline, CDR1 is ENHRY, CDR2 SYGVKD. This CDR3 contains 18 residues. The junction had 15 bases not matched to a gene; V was cut back by 10 bases and J by 0 bases. Written as DNA, the CDR3 is TGTGCCACGGACGAACCCTTAGCGGGGGGGTCTAGCACAGATACGCAGTATTTT. Translation gives CATDEPLAGGSSTDTQYF.